This record covers a single T cell receptor (beta chain). Antigen specificity is unknown. These data come from a study of T-cell memory formation after mild COVID-19. TCRdb analysed the 5' RACE reads with MiXCR anew, one entry per CDR3 protein. Altogether a few hundred thousand distinct CDR3 sequences are present, approximately 19% being singletons, with the ten largest covering roughly 21%. CDR3 length equals 14 residues. The germline CDR1 and CDR2 sequences are ENHRY and SYGVKD. The V and J ends lost 11 bases and 1 base respectively, with 15 bases between them. The study's findings and limits: Clones shrinking from day 15 to 85 showed even CD4/CD8 mixes; later expanders tilted CD4+.

The sequencing sample was made of PBMCs or a T cell subset sorted from them (not recorded which). The source is a man aged 18 to 35 who had mild COVID-19 (a few samples of this study predate the infection). Cell type and time point are not known. This chain uses TRBV10-3 with TRBJ1-3, with D unresolved. CDR3 loop: CALHEEVSGNTIYF. CDR3 sequence (DNA): TGTGCCCTACACGAGGAGGTTTCTGGAAACACCATATATTTT.